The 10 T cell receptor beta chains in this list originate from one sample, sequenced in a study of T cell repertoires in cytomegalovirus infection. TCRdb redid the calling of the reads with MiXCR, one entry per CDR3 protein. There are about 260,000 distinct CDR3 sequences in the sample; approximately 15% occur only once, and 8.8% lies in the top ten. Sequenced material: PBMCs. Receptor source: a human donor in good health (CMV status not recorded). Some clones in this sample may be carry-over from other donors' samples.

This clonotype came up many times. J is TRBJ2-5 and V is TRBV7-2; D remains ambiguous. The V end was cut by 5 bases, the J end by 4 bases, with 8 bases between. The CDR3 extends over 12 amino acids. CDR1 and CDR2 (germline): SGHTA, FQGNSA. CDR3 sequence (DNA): TGTGCCAGCAGCCCCTTAGCAGAGACCCAGTACTTC. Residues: CASSPLAETQYF.

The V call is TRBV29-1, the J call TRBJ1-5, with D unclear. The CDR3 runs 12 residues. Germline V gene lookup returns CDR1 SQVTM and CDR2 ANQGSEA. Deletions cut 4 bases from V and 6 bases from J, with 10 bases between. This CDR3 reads CSVGYEGQPQHF. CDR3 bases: TGCAGCGTTGGGTATGAGGGTCAGCCCCAGCATTTT.

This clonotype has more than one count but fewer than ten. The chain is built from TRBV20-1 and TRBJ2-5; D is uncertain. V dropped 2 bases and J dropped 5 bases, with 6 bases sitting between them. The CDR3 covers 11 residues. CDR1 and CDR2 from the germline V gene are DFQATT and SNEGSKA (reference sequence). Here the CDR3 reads CSARFQETQYF. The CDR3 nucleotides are TGCAGTGCTAGATTTCAGGAGACCCAGTACTTC.

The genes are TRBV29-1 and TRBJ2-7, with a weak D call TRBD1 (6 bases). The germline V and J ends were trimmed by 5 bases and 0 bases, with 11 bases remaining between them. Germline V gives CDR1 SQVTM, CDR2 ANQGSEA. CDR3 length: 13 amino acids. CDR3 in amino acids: CSVTDRSSYEQYF. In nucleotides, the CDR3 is TGCAGCGTTACTGACAGGAGCTCCTACGAGCAGTACTTC.

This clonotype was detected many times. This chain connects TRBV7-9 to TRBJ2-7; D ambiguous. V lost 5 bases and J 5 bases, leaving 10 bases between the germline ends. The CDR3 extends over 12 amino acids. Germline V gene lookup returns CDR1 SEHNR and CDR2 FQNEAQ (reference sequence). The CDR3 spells CASSLQSNEQYF. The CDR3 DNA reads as TGTGCCAGCAGCCTCCAAAGCAACGAGCAGTACTTC.

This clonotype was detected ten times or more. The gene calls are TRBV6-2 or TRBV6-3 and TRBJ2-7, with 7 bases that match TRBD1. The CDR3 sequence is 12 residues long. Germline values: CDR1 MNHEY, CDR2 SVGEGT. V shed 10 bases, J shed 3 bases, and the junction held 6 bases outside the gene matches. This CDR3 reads CATTGQHYEQYF. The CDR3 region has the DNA TGTGCCACCACGGGACAGCACTACGAGCAGTACTTC.

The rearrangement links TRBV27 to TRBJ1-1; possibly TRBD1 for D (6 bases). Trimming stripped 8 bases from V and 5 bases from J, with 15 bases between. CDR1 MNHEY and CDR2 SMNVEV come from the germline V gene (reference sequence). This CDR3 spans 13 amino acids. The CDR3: CASSDRSPTEAFF. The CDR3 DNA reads TGTGCCAGCTCCGACAGGAGTCCGACTGAAGCTTTCTTT.

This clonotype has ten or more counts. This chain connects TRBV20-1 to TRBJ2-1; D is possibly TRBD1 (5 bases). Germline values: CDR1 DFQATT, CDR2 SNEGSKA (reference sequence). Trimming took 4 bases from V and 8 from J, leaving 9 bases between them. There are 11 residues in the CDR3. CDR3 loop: CSATDSYEQFF. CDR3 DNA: TGCAGTGCTACTGACAGTTATGAGCAGTTCTTC.

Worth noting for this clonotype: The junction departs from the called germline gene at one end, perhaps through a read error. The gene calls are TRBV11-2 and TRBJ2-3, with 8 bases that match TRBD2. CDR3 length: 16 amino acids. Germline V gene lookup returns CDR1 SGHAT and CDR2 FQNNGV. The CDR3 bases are TGTGCCAGCAGCTCCCTAGGCGCGGGGGGTACAGATACGCAGTGTTTT. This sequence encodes CASSSLGAGGTDTQCF.

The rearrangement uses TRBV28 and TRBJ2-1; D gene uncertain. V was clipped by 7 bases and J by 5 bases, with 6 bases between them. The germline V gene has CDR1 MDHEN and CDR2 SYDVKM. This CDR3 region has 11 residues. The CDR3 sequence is CASNENNEQFF. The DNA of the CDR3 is TGTGCCAGCAATGAGAACAATGAGCAGTTCTTC.